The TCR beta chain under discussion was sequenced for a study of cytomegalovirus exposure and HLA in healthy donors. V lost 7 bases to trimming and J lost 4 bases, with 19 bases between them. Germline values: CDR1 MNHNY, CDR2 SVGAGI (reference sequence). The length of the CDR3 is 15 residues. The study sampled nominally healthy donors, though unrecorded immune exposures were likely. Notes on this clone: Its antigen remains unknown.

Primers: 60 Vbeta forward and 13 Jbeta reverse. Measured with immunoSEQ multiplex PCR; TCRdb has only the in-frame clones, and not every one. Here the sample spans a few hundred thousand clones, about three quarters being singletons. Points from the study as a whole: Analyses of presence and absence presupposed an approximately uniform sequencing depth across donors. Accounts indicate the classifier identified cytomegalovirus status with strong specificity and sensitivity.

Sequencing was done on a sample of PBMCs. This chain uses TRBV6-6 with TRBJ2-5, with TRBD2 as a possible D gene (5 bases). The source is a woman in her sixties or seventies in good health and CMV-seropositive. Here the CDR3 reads CASNGPRGLRETQYF. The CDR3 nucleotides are TGTGCCAGCAACGGTCCTCGGGGATTGAGAGAGACCCAGTACTTC.